This T cell receptor (beta chain) was identified during a study of glioma-infiltrating T cells. Using RNA template, CDR3s of TCR alpha and beta were amplified with iRepertoire arm-PCR. TCRdb re-derived calls from the multiplex PCR reads in MiXCR, one entry per CDR3 protein. Seen here are fewer than 4,000 distinct CDR3 sequences, 92% observed once, and the top ten hold approximately 25%. Germline V gene data show CDR1 as MNHEY and CDR2 as SVGAGI. This CDR3 has 14 residues. V shed 2 bases and J shed 4 bases, with 9 bases lying between them. With respect to this clonotype: In a library made to pick up alpha chains, this beta chain is a stray read with a size that means little.

This receptor was identified in a human donor with low-grade glioma or glioblastoma, undergoing nonglioma brain surgery, or in good health (not recorded which). Sequencing input: glioma tissue, nonneoplastic brain tissue, or PBMCs (not recorded which). This chain links TRBV6-5 with TRBJ1-5, with D possibly being TRBD1 (6 bases). The CDR3 spells CASSYGGQNQPQHF. In nucleotides, the CDR3 is TGTGCCAGCAGTTACGGGGGCCAAAATCAGCCCCAGCATTTT.